This TCR beta chain was sequenced in a study of T cells in Graves' hyperthyroidism and ophthalmopathy. General observations from the study: Ophthalmopathy, which appeared later, was predicted by the model a median roughly 6.4 months before onset.

The diagnoses drew upon clinical symptoms, serum thyroxine and TRAb, thyroid ultrasound and orbital computed tomography. Fresh 10 ml peripheral blood yielded PBMCs. The investigators amplified TCR beta CDR3 regions from RNA transcripts. A first-round RT-PCR of the TCR CDR3 used the HTBI primer set. TCRdb ran MiXCR on the multiplex PCR reads and lists one entry per CDR3 protein. The sample consists of more than 300,000 distinct CDR3 sequences, around 18% of them appearing once. The CDR3 has 15 amino acids. Germline CDR1 is KGHSH and CDR2 is LQKENI. Trimming pared 3 bases from V and 3 bases from J, leaving 12 bases between. There are a few counts of this clonotype. What it binds is unknown.

The sequenced material came from blood. The chain has TRBV18 and TRBJ1-5; tentative D call: TRBD1 (6 bases). The TCR comes from a man aged 18 to 29 with Graves' ophthalmopathy. CDR3 DNA sequence: TGTGCCAGCTCACCCGGACAGCTTCTCAATCAGCCCCAGCATTTT. It specifies CASSPGQLLNQPQHF.